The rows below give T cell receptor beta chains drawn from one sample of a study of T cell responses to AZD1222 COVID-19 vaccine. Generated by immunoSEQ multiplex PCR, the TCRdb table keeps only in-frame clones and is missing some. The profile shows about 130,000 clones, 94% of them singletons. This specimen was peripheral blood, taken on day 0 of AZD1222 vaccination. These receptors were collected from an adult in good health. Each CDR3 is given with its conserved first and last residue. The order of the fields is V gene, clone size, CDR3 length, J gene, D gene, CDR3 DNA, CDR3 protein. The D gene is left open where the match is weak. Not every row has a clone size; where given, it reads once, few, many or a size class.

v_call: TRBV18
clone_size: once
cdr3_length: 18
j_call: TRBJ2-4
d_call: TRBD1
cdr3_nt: TGTGCCAGCTCACCACCCCCGGGACAGATAATAGCCAAAAACATTCAGTACTTC
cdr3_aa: CASSPPPGQIIAKNIQYF

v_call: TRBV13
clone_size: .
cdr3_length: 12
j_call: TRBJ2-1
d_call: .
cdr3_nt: TGTGCCAGCAGCTTATCCCTCAATGAGCAGTTCTTC
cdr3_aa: CASSLSLNEQFF

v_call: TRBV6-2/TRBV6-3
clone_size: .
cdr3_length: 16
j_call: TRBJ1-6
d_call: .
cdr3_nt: TGTGCCAGCAGCCTCGATCTGAGCTCCTATAATTCACCCCTCCACTTT
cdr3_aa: CASSLDLSSYNSPLHF

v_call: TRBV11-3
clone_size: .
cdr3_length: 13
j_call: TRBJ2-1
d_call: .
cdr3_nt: TGTGCCAGCAGCTCCCGAACAAGTAATGAGCAGTTCTTC
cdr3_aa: CASSSRTSNEQFF

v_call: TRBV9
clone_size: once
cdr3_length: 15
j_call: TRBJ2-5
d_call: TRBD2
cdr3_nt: TGTGCCAGCAGCGCAACGGGACTAGGTGTTTGGACCCAGTACTTC
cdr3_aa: CASSATGLGVWTQYF

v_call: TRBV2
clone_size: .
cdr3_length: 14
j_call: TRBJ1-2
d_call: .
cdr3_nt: TGTGCCAGCAGTGAAGGGGTAGCTAACTATGGCTACACCTTC
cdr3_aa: CASSEGVANYGYTF

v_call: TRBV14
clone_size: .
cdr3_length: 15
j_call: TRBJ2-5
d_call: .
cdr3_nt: TGTGCCAGCAGCCACAACCGGGCCTTTCAAGAGACCCAGTACTTC
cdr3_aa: CASSHNRAFQETQYF

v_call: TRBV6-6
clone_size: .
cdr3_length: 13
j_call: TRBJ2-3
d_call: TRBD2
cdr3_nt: TGTGCCAGCAGCCCGGGACTAGCGGACACGCAGTATTTT
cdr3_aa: CASSPGLADTQYF

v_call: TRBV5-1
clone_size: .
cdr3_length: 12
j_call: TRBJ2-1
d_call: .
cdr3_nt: TGCGCCAGCAGCCCCATGGGTCTCCTCACCGTCTTC
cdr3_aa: CASSPMGLLTVF

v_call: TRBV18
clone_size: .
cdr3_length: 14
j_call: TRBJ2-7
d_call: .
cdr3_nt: TGTGCCAGCTCACCATCCGGGACCCCCCGTGAGCAGTACTTC
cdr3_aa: CASSPSGTPREQYF

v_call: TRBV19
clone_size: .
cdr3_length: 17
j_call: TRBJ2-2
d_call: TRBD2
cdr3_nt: TGTGCCAGTACCTCTTCCGGACTAGCGGGATACACCGGGGAGCTGTTTTTT
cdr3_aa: CASTSSGLAGYTGELFF

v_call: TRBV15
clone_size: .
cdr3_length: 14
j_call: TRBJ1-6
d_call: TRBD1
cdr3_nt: TGTGCCACCAGCAGGGGACAGGGTGATTCACCCCTCCACTTT
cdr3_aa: CATSRGQGDSPLHF

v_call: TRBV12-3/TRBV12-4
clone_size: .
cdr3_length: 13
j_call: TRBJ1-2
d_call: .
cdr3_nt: TGTGCCAGCAGTTTAAGGCCTGGCTATGGCTACACCTTC
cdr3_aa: CASSLRPGYGYTF

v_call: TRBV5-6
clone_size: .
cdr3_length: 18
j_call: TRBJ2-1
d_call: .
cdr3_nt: TGTGCCAGCAGCTACCCTCCCGGAGCCTCGGGCGCCTACAATGAGCAGTTCTTC
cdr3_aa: CASSYPPGASGAYNEQFF

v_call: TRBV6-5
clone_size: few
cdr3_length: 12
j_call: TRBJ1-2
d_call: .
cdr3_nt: TGTGCCAGCAGCGAGATCAACTATGGCTACACCTTC
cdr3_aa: CASSEINYGYTF

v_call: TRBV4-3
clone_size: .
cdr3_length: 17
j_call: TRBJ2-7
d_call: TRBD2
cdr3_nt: TGCGCCAGCAGCCAAGGGGGGTGGCGGGAGGGCTCCTACGAGCAGTACTTC
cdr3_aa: CASSQGGWREGSYEQYF

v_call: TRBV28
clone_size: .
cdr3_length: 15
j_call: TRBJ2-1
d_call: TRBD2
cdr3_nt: TGTGCCAGCAGTTTTCGCGGGAGCTTGGGGGATGAGCAGTTCTTC
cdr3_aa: CASSFRGSLGDEQFF

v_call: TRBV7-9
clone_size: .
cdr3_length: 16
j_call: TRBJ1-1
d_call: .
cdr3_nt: TGTGCCAGCAGCTGGGGCGTCTGGGCCTGGAACACTGAAGCTTTCTTT
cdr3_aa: CASSWGVWAWNTEAFF

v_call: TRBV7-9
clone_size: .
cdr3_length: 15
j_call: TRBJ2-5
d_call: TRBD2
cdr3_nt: TGTGCCAGCACCCGACTAGCGGGAGTTCAAGAGACCCAGTACTTC
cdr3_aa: CASTRLAGVQETQYF

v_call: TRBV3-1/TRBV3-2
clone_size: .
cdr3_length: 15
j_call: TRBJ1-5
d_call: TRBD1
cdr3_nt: TGTGCCAGCAGCCAAGCAGGGGGATGGGGTCAGCCCCAGCATTTT
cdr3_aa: CASSQAGGWGQPQHF

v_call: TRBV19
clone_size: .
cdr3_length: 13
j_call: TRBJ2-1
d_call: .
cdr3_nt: TGTGCCAGTATCCGGGAACCAGGCGATGAGCAGTTCTTC
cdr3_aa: CASIREPGDEQFF

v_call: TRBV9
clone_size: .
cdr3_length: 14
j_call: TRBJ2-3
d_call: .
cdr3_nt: TGTGCCAGCAGCGTAGGGGGGTTCACAGATACGCAGTATTTT
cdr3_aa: CASSVGGFTDTQYF

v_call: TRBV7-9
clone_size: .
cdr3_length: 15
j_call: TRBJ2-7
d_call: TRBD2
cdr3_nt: TGTGCCAGCAGCTTAGCCGGGACTAGCGCCTACGAGCAGTACTTC
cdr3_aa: CASSLAGTSAYEQYF

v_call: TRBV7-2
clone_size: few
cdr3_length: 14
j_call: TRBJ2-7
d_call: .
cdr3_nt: TGTGCCAGCAGCCCACGGGACGGCTCCTACGAGCAGTACTTC
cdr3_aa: CASSPRDGSYEQYF

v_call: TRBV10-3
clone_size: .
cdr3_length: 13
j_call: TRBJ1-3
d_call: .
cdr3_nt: TGTGCCATCAGTGAACGACAGGGAAACACCATATATTTT
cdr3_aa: CAISERQGNTIYF

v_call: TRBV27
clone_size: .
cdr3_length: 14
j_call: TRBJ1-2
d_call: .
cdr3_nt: TGTGCCAGCAGTTTTTCCGGGGGCGGCGTTGGCTACACCTTC
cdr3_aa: CASSFSGGGVGYTF

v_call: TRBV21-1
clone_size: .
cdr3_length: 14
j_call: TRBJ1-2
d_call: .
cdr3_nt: TGTGCCAGCAGCGCCAGGGGGCGCGGGTATGGCTACACCTTC
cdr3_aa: CASSARGRGYGYTF

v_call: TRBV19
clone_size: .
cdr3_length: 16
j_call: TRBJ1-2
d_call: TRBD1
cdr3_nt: TGTGCCAGTAGTAAGGACAGGGGGCAAACCTCCTATGGCTACACCTTC
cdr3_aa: CASSKDRGQTSYGYTF

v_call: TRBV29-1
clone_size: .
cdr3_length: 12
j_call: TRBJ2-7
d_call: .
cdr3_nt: TGCAGCGTTGTCCCCGGGGCCTACGAGCAGTACTTC
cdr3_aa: CSVVPGAYEQYF

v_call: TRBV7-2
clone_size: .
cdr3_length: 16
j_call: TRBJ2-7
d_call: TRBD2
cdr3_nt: TGTGCCAGCAGCCCCGCTGGGGCGGGGGGGGTCTACGAGCAGTACTTC
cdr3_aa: CASSPAGAGGVYEQYF

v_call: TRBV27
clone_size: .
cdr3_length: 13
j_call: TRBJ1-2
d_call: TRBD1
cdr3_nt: TGTGCCAGCAGTCCGGGACAGGGGAACGGCTACACCTTC
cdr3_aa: CASSPGQGNGYTF

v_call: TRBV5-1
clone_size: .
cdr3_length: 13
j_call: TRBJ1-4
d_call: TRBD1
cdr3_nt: TGCGCCAGCAGCCCTGACAGGGGAGAAAAACTGTTTTTT
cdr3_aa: CASSPDRGEKLFF

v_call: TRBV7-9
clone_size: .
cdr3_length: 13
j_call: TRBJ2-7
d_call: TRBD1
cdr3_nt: TGTGCCAGCAGTTGGGACAGGGGCTACGAGCAGTACTTC
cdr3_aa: CASSWDRGYEQYF

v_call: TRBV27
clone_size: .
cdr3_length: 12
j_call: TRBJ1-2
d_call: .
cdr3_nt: TGTGCCAGATTGCGATTCGGATATGGCTACACCTTC
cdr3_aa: CARLRFGYGYTF

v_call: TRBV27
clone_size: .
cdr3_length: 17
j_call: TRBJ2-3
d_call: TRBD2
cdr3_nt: TGTGCCAGCAAAGACGGGCTAGCGGGAGTTATGGCAGATACGCAGTATTTT
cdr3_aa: CASKDGLAGVMADTQYF

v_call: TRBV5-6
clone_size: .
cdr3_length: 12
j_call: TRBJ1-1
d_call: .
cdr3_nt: TGTGCCAGCAGCTTGGAGACGGAGGAAGCTTTCTTT
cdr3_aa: CASSLETEEAFF

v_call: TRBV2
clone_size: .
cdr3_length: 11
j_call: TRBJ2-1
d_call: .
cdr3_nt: TGTGCCAGCAGTGAGCCGGGTGAGCAGTTCTTC
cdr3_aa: CASSEPGEQFF

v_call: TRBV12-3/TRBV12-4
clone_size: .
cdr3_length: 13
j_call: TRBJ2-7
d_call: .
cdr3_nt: TGTGCCAGCAGTTTGTGGGGGGCGGGCGAGCAGTACTTC
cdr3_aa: CASSLWGAGEQYF

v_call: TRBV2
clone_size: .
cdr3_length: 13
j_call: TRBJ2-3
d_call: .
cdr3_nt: TGTGCCAGCAGCCGGACTCGCACAGATACGCAGTATTTT
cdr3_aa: CASSRTRTDTQYF

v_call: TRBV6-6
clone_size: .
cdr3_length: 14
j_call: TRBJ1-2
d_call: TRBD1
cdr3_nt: TGTGCCAGCAGGGAATACAGGGGAGACTATGGCTACACCTTC
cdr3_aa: CASREYRGDYGYTF

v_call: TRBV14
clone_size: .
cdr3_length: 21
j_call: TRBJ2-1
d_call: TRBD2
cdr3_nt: TGTGCCAGCAGCCAACCGACGCCAAGGGAAAGCGGGGTTAGCTCCTACAATGAGCAGTTCTTC
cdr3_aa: CASSQPTPRESGVSSYNEQFF

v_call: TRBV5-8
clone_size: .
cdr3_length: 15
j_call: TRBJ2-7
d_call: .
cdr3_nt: TGTGCCAGCAGCTTGCGTAGAGACGCGGCCTACGAGCAGTACTTC
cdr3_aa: CASSLRRDAAYEQYF

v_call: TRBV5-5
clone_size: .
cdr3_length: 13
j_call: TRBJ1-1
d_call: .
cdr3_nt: TGTGCCAGCAGCTTGCAGGGGAACACTGAAGCTTTCTTT
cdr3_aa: CASSLQGNTEAFF

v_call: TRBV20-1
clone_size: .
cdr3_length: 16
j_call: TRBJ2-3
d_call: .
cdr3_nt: TGCAGTGCTAGTCCATGGGGGACATCCCTCACAGATACGCAGTATTTT
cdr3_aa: CSASPWGTSLTDTQYF